One and the same sample provided the 17 T cell receptor beta chains below, sequenced in a study of blood T cell repertoires in COVID-19. Assay used: immunoSEQ multiplex PCR; TCRdb lists only in-frame clones, some missing. The sample gives fewer than 250,000 clones, around 82% of which show up once; 8.2% is in the top ten. Sequencing was carried out using peripheral blood. The origin of the receptors is a woman aged 45-65 years with acute or convalescent COVID-19.

The chain recombines TRBV2 with TRBJ2-7, with TRBD1 matching over 12 bases. Unmatched junction bases numbered 9, after V lost 9 bases and J lost 6 bases. The CDR3 is 14 amino acids. The germline gives CDR1 SNHLY, CDR2 FYNNEI. CDR3 nucleotides: TGTGCCAGTACTACCGGGACAGGGGGCCCCGAGCAGTACTTC. This sequence encodes CASTTGTGGPEQYF.

The chain is built from TRBV4-1 and TRBJ2-7; tentative D call: TRBD1 (5 bases). Trimming removed 1 base from V and 7 bases from J, with 14 bases in between. CDR1 is MGHRA, CDR2 YSYEKL, per germline. CDR3 length equals 14 residues. The CDR3 reads CASSQADISREQYF. The DNA for the CDR3 is TGCGCCAGCAGCCAAGCGGACATCTCTAGGGAGCAGTACTTC.

This sequence joins TRBV2 and TRBJ1-2; a possible D gene is TRBD1 (6 bases). The CDR3 has 15 amino acids. V was shortened by 8 bases and J by 0 bases, with 16 bases between the two germline ends. Germline V gene data show CDR1 as SNHLY and CDR2 as FYNNEI. The CDR3 coding sequence is TGTGCCAGCCGGGACAACCGGGTCTCTAACTATGGCTACACCTTC. Its protein is CASRDNRVSNYGYTF.

The chain combines TRBV28 with TRBJ1-6; D is unresolved. With 9 bases removed from V and 7 bases from J, the gap between germline ends came to 13 bases. CDR3 size: 13 residues. Germline loops: CDR1 MDHEN, CDR2 SYDVKM. CDR3 sequence: CASADGENSPLHF. The CDR3 nucleotides read TGTGCCAGTGCGGACGGGGAGAATTCACCCCTCCACTTT.

This clone was observed once. The chain carries TRBV4-1 and TRBJ2-2; 8 bases align to TRBD2. The CDR3 runs 16 residues. CDR1 and CDR2 from the germline V gene are MGHRA and YSYEKL. Trimming cost V 3 bases and J 5 bases; bases outside gene matches: 8. The CDR3 DNA follows: TGCGCCAGCAGCCACCCGGGGGGGCAGGGGACCGGGGAGCTGTTTTTT. It specifies CASSHPGGQGTGELFF.

The rearrangement links TRBV7-2 to TRBJ2-1; 7 positions match TRBD2. J was trimmed by 0 bases and V by 1 base; bases with no gene match: 0. The CDR3 totals 15 residues. The germline CDR1 and CDR2 sequences are SGHTA and FQGNSA. DNA for the CDR3: TGTGCCAGCAGCTTAGAGCGGGGCTCCTACAATGAGCAGTTCTTC. It translates to CASSLERGSYNEQFF.

This chain uses TRBV29-1 with TRBJ1-2, with 7 positions matching TRBD1. The CDR3 consists of 14 residues. V gave up 5 bases and J gave up 2 bases; unmatched junction bases: 8. Germline V lookup: CDR1 SQVTM, CDR2 ANQGSEA. CDR3 sequence (DNA): TGCAGCGTTCCACAGGGGAATGCGAACTATGGCTACACCTTC. This codes for CSVPQGNANYGYTF.

The rearrangement joins TRBV19 to TRBJ1-3, with 11 bases aligning to TRBD1. The germline CDR1 and CDR2 sequences are LNHDA and SQIVND (reference sequence). This CDR3 has 19 amino acids. Germline trimming cut 4 bases from V and 0 bases from J; bases unmatched to any gene: 11. This chain's CDR3 is CASSNLPGQGDDSGNTIYF. In DNA form, the CDR3 reads TGTGCCAGTAGTAATCTCCCGGGACAGGGGGACGACTCTGGAAACACCATATATTTT.

The chain has TRBV5-4 and TRBJ1-2; no clear D gene. The CDR3 loop spans 13 amino acids. Trimming removed 0 bases at V and 5 bases at J, with 8 bases between. Germline values: CDR1 SGHNT, CDR2 YYREEE (reference sequence). The CDR3 reads CASSLAEIYGYTF. DNA for the CDR3: TGTGCCAGCAGCTTGGCGGAGATTTATGGCTACACCTTC.

This clone was detected only once. This chain links TRBV6-5 with TRBJ2-7, with a tentative D call TRBD1 (6 bases). Germline CDR1 MNHEY, CDR2 SVGAGI. Trimming took off 6 bases at V and 8 bases at J, with 14 bases between the two ends. The CDR3 is 12 residues long. CDR3: CASSARDTKQYF. DNA of the CDR3: TGTGCCAGCAGCGCCAGGGACACCAAGCAGTACTTC.

This chain links TRBV10-3 with TRBJ1-2; 8 nucleotides agree with TRBD1. CDR1 ENHRY and CDR2 SYGVKD come from the germline V gene. J was trimmed by 3 bases and V by 6 bases; bases with no gene match: 15. This CDR3 region has 17 residues. The CDR3 here is CAIRRAGGASPDYGYTF. DNA of the CDR3: TGTGCCATCAGGCGGGCAGGGGGCGCCTCCCCCGACTATGGCTACACCTTC.

This sequence joins TRBV5-6 and TRBJ1-1; no definite D call. The CDR3 runs to 13 residues. Germline V gene data show CDR1 as SGHDT and CDR2 as YYEEEE. The V end was cut by 0 bases, the J end by 4 bases, with 7 bases between. The CDR3 is CASSLAGSTEAFF. CDR3 nucleotide sequence: TGTGCCAGCAGCTTGGCGGGGTCCACTGAAGCTTTCTTT.

The chain recombines TRBV4-2 with TRBJ2-2; tentative D call: TRBD2 (5 bases). The CDR3 extends over 13 amino acids. CDR1 and CDR2 (germline): LGHNA, YNFKEQ. V lost 2 bases and J lost 6, with 7 bases in between. The CDR3, as DNA: TGTGCCAGCAGCCAAACGGAGGCCGGGGAGCTGTTTTTT. Encoded protein: CASSQTEAGELFF.

The CDR3 here is CANAPGQGAYEQYF. DNA for the CDR3: TGTGCCAACGCGCCGGGACAGGGGGCCTACGAGCAGTACTTC. The chain combines TRBV10-3 with TRBJ2-7; 11 nucleotides agree with TRBD1. Germline V gene lookup returns CDR1 ENHRY and CDR2 SYGVKD. V shed 10 bases and J 2 bases; nucleotides not matched to a gene: 7. CDR3 length: 14 residues.

The chain joins TRBV5-1 to TRBJ2-6; D is unclear. The germline V and J ends were trimmed by 5 bases and 0 bases, with 6 bases remaining between them. CDR3 length: 14 amino acids. CDR1 and CDR2 (germline): SGHRS, YFSETQ. The CDR3 reads CASRISSGANVLTF. Here the CDR3 DNA reads TGCGCCAGCAGGATTAGCTCTGGGGCCAACGTCCTGACTTTC.

J is TRBJ1-2 and V is TRBV28; D possibly corresponds to TRBD1 (6 bases). The CDR3 runs to 15 residues. Germline lookup yields CDR1 MDHEN and CDR2 SYDVKM. V dropped 8 bases and J dropped 2 bases, with 18 bases sitting between them. Here the CDR3 DNA reads TGTGCCAGCGTCCCGACAGGACAAAAAAACTATGGCTACACCTTC. This codes for CASVPTGQKNYGYTF.

CDR3 in DNA: TGTGCCAGCAGCCCAAGGACAGACACAGATACGCAGTATTTT. It yields the protein CASSPRTDTDTQYF. V gene TRBV7-3 combines with J gene TRBJ2-3; D is possibly TRBD1 (6 bases). Per germline, CDR1 SGHTA and CDR2 FQGTGA. The CDR3 loop spans 14 amino acids. V was shortened by 5 bases and J by 2 bases, with 11 bases between the two germline ends.